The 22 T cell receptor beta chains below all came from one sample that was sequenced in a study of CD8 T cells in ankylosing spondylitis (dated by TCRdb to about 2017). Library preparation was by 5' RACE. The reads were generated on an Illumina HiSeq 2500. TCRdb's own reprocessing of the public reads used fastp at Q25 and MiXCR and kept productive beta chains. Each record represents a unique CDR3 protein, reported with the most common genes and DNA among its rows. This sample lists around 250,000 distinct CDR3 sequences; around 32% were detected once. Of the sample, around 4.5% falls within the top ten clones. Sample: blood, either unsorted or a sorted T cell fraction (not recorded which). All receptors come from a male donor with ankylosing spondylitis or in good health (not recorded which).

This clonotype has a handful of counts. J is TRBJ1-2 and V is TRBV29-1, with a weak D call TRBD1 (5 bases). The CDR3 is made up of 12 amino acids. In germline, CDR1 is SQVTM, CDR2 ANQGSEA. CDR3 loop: CTVEGTLYGYTF. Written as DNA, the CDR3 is TGCACGGTGGAGGGGACTCTCTATGGCTACACCTTC.

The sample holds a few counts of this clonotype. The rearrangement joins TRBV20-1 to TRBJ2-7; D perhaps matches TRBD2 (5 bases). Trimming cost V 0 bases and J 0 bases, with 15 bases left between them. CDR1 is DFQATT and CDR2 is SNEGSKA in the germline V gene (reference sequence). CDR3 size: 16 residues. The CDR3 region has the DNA TGCAGTGCTAGAGATGGTGTGGTGGGGAGCTCCTACGAGCAGTACTTC. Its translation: CSARDGVVGSSYEQYF.

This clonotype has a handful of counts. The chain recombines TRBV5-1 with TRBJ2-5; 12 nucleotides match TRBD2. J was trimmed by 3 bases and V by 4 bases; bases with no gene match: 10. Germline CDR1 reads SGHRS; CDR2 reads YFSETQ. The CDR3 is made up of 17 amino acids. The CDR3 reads CASSLPTLAGGKETQYF. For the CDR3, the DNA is TGCGCCAGCAGCCTCCCCACACTAGCGGGGGGCAAAGAGACCCAGTACTTC.

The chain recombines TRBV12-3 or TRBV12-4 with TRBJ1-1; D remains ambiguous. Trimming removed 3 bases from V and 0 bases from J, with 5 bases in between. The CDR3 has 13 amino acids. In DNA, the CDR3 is TGTGCCAGCAGTTTTCGAATGAACACTGAAGCTTTCTTT. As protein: CASSFRMNTEAFF.

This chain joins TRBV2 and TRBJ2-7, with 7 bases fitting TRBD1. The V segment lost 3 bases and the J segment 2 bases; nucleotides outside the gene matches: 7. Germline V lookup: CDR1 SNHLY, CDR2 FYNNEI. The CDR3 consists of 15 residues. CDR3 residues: CASSDKGAMTYEQYF. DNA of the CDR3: TGTGCCAGCAGTGATAAGGGGGCGATGACCTACGAGCAGTACTTC.

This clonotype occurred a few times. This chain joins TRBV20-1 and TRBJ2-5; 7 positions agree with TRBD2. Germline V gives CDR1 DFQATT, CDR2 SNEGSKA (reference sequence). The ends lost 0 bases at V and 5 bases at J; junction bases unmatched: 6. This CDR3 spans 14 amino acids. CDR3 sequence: CSARDGGDWETQYF. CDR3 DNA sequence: TGCAGTGCTAGAGATGGGGGGGATTGGGAGACCCAGTACTTC.

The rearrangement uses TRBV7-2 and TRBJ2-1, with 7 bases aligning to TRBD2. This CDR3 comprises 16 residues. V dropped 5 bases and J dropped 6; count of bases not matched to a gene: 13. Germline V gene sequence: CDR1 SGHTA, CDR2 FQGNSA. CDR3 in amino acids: CASSPERGFGRNEQFF. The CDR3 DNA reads TGTGCCAGCAGCCCCGAGCGGGGTTTTGGTCGCAATGAGCAGTTCTTC.

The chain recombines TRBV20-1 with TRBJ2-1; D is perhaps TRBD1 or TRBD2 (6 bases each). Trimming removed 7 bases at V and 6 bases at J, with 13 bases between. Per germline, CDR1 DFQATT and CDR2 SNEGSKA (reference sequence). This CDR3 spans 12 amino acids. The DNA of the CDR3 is TGCAGTGAGGGGGGAGGCTTCAATGAGCAGTTCTTC. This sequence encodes CSEGGGFNEQFF.

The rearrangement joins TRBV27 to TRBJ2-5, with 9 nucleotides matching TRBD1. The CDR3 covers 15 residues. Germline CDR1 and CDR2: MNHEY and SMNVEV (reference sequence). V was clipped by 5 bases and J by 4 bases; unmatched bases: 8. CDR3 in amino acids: CASSPRQGVGETQYF. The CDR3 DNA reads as TGTGCCAGCAGTCCCCGACAGGGGGTGGGAGAGACCCAGTACTTC.

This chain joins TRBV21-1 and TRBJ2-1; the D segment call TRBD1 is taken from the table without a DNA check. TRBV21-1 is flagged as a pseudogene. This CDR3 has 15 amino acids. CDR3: CASSKGGTTYNEQFF. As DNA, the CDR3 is TGTGCCAGCAGCAAAGGTGGGACCACATACAATGAGCAGTTCTTC.

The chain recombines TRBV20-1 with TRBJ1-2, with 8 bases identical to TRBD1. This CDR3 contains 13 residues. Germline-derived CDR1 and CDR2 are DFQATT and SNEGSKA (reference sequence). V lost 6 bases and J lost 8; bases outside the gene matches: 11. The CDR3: CSASRTGSAGYTF. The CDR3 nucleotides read TGCAGTGCCAGCAGGACAGGGTCGGCGGGCTACACCTTC.

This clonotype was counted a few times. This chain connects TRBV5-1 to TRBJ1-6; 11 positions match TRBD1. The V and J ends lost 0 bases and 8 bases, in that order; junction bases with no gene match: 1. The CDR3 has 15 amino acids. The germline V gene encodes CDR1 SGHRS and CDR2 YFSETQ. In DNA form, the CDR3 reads TGCGCCAGCAGCTTGGAGGGACAGGGGGATTCACCCCTCCACTTT. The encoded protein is CASSLEGQGDSPLHF.

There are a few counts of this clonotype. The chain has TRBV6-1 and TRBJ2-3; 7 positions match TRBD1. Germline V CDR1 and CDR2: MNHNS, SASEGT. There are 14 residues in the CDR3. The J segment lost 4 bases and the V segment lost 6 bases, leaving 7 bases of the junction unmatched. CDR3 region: CASSLGTVADTQYF. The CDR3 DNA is TGTGCCAGCAGCCTCGGGACAGTTGCAGATACGCAGTATTTT.

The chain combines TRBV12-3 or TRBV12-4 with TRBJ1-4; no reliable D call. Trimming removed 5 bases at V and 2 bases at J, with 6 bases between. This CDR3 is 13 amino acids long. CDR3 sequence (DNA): TGTGCCAGCAGTCGCAATACTAATGAAAAACTGTTTTTT. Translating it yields CASSRNTNEKLFF.

CDR3: CASSAEGRTEAFF. DNA of the CDR3: TGTGCCAGCAGCGCGGAAGGGAGGACTGAAGCTTTCTTT. V is TRBV9 and J is TRBJ1-1; no clear D gene. CDR1 and CDR2 (germline): SGDLS, YYNGEE. CDR3 size: 13 residues. V lost 3 bases and J 5 bases, leaving 11 bases between the germline ends.

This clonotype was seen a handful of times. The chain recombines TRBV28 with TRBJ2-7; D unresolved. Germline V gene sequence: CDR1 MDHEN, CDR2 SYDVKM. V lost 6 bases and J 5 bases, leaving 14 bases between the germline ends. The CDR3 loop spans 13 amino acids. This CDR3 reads CASSPRWGHEQYF. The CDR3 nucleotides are TGTGCCAGCAGCCCCCGGTGGGGTCACGAGCAGTACTTC.

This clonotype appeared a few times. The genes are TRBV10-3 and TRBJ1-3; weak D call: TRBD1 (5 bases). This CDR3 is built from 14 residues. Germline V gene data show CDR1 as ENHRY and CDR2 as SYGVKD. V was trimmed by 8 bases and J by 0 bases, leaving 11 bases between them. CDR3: CAISGDRSGNTIYF. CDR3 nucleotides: TGTGCCATCTCTGGGGACCGCTCTGGAAACACCATATATTTT.

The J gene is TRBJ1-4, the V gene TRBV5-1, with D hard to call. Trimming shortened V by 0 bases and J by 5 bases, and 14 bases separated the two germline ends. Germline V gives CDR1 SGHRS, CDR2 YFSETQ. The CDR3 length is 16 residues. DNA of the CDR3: TGCGCCAGCAGCTTGGGCGTCGGGCAGAGCAATGAAAAACTGTTTTTT. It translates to CASSLGVGQSNEKLFF.

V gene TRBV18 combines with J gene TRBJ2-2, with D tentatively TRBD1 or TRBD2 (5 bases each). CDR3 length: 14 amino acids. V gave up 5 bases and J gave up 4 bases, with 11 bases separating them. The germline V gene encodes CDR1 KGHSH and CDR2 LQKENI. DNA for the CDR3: TGTGCCAGCTCAGAGGGACCCTTCACCGGGGAGCTGTTTTTT. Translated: CASSEGPFTGELFF. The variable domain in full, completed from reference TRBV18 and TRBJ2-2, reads NAGVMQNPRHLVRRRGQEARLRCSPMKGHSHVYWYRQLPEEGLKFMVYLQKENIIDESGMPKERFSAEFPKEGPSILRIQQVVRGDSAAYFCASSEGPFTGELFFGEGSRLTVL.

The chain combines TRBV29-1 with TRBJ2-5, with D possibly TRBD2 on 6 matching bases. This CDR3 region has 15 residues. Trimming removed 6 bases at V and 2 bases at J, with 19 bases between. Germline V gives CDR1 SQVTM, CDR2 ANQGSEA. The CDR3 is CSVDMGLAAQETQYF. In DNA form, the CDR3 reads TGCAGCGTAGATATGGGACTGGCAGCGCAAGAGACCCAGTACTTC. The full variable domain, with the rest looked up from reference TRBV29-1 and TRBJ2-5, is SAVISQKPSRDICQRGTSLTIQCQVDSQVTMMFWYRQQPGQSLTLIATANQGSEATYESGFVIDKFPISRPNLTFSTLTVSNMSPEDSSIYLCSVDMGLAAQETQYFGPGTRLLVL.

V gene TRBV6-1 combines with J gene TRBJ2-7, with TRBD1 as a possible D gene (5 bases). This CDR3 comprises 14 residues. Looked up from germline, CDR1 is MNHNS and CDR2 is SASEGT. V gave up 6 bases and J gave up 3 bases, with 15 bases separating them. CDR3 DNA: TGTGCCAGCAGGGACACCTGGGGCCGCTACGAGCAGTACTTC. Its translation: CASRDTWGRYEQYF.

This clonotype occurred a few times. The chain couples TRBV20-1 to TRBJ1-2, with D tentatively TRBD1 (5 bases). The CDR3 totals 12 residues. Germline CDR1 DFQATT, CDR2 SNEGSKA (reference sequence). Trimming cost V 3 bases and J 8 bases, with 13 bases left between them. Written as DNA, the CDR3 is TGCAGTGCTAGGTCCGGGGCCGGGGGCTACACCTTC. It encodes CSARSGAGGYTF.